Listed below are T cell receptor beta chains from one sample, sequenced in a study of technical replicates of blood from a few donors. Some clones are missing from TCRdb's copy, which holds only in-frame ones; the method was immunoSEQ multiplex PCR. Of roughly 69,000 clones listed, around 87% are singletons. Sequencing was carried out using PBMCs. These TCRs come from a human donor in good health. Some clones in this sample may be carry-over from other donors' samples. The CDR3 runs from the conserved cysteine through the conserved F or W. D genes are given only for firm matches. Size values are once, few and many counts, or a class for expanded clones, and some rows have none.

j_call clone_size d_call v_call cdr3_aa cdr3_nt
TRBJ2-1 once NA TRBV27 CASSSVVNPDNEQFF TGTGCCAGCAGTTCGGTCGTTAACCCGGACAATGAGCAGTTCTTC
TRBJ2-5 once NA TRBV2 CASIRDTQETQYF TGTGCCAGCATCCGAGACACCCAAGAGACCCAGTACTTC
TRBJ1-1 NA NA TRBV5-6 CASSLGGGTEAFF TGTGCCAGCAGCTTGGGGGGGGGCACTGAAGCTTTCTTT
TRBJ1-2 NA TRBD1 TRBV7-2 CASSLARGTGDGYTF TGTGCCAGCAGCTTAGCGAGGGGGACAGGGGATGGCTACACCTTC
TRBJ2-1 NA NA TRBV6-1 CASFFAGPMNEQFF TGTGCCAGCTTTTTTGCGGGCCCCATGAATGAGCAGTTCTTC
TRBJ2-3 NA TRBD2 TRBV7-3 CASSFGTSGTDTQYF TGTGCCAGCAGCTTTGGGACTAGCGGCACAGATACGCAGTATTTT
TRBJ1-6 NA TRBD1 TRBV6-1 CASSFTGGGNSPLHF TGTGCCAGCAGTTTTACAGGGGGTGGGAATTCACCCCTCCACTTT
TRBJ1-1 NA NA TRBV5-1 CASSLVQATYTEAFF TGCGCCAGCAGCTTGGTACAGGCGACTTACACTGAAGCTTTCTTT
TRBJ1-2 once NA TRBV6-5 CASRRGVGNYGYTF TGTGCCAGCAGGCGCGGAGTTGGTAACTATGGCTACACCTTC
TRBJ2-7 NA TRBD2 TRBV30 CAWSYSSGSSVFYEQYF TGTGCCTGGAGTTATTCGAGCGGGAGCTCAGTGTTCTACGAGCAGTACTTC
TRBJ1-2 NA NA TRBV5-4 CASSYQAAAAGYTF TGTGCCAGCAGCTACCAAGCTGCTGCCGCTGGCTACACCTTC
TRBJ2-7 NA TRBD1 TRBV13 CASRSGTGLYEQYF TGTGCCAGCAGAAGTGGGACAGGGCTCTACGAGCAGTACTTC
TRBJ1-1 few NA TRBV9 CASSVQTANTEAFF TGTGCCAGCAGCGTACAAACAGCGAACACTGAAGCTTTCTTT
TRBJ2-3 NA TRBD2 TRBV11-3 CASSFSGARGREAVDTQYF TGTGCCAGCAGCTTTTCCGGGGCCCGAGGACGGGAGGCTGTAGATACGCAGTATTTT
TRBJ1-6 NA NA TRBV7-2 CASSLIGGASPLHF TGTGCCAGCAGCTTAATAGGGGGTGCTTCACCCCTCCACTTT
TRBJ1-4 NA NA TRBV7-9 CASSEQGWDEKLFF TGTGCCAGTTCCGAACAGGGATGGGATGAAAAACTGTTTTTT
TRBJ1-3 NA TRBD1 TRBV5-3 CARSSLGQGPVTYGNTIYF TGTGCCAGAAGCTCGCTTGGACAGGGCCCCGTCACTTATGGAAACACCATATATTTT
TRBJ2-1 NA TRBD1 TRBV25-1 CASSDPRTGISYNEQFF TGTGCCAGCAGTGATCCTCGGACAGGGATCTCCTACAATGAGCAGTTCTTC
TRBJ1-5 NA TRBD1 TRBV10-3 CAISESTGTGLPQHF TGTGCCATCAGTGAGTCGACCGGGACAGGACTGCCCCAGCATTTT
TRBJ2-1 NA NA TRBV7-8 CASSHARGTYVNEQFF TGTGCCAGCAGCCACGCTCGGGGGACCTACGTGAATGAGCAGTTCTTC
TRBJ2-1 NA TRBD2 TRBV4-2 CASSQDLTSGGRGEQFF TGTGCCAGCAGCCAAGACCTAACTAGCGGGGGGCGAGGTGAGCAGTTCTTC
TRBJ1-3 NA TRBD1 TRBV7-3 CASSPTGSDTIYF TGTGCCAGCAGCCCGACAGGGTCGGACACCATATATTTT
TRBJ2-3 NA NA TRBV10-3 CAISESPSDTQYF TGTGCCATCAGTGAGTCTCCGTCAGATACGCAGTATTTT
TRBJ2-7 NA TRBD2 TRBV7-2 CASSLGTSGRGQQYF TGTGCCAGCAGCTTAGGGACGAGCGGGAGGGGGCAGCAGTACTTC
TRBJ1-2 NA NA TRBV7-2 CASSLVRSPRYGYTF TGTGCCAGCAGCTTAGTTCGGTCCCCTCGCTATGGCTACACCTTC
TRBJ1-2 NA TRBD1 TRBV5-1 CASSRRGTEDGYTF TGCGCCAGCAGTCGCAGAGGGACAGAGGATGGCTACACCTTC
TRBJ1-2 NA TRBD1 TRBV5-4 CASSPDRVSYGYTF TGTGCCAGCAGCCCTGACAGGGTGAGCTATGGCTACACCTTC
TRBJ2-7 NA TRBD2 TRBV19 CASQRGGFSSYEQYF TGTGCCAGTCAGCGGGGGGGATTTAGCTCCTACGAGCAGTACTTC
TRBJ2-5 once TRBD2 TRBV7-2 CASSPSIGTSGSLKTQYF TGTGCCAGCAGCCCGTCCATTGGGACTAGCGGGAGTCTTAAGACCCAGTACTTC
TRBJ2-3 NA NA TRBV7-3 CASSLISSSPATQYF TGTGCCAGCAGCTTAATATCTAGCAGCCCAGCTACGCAGTATTTT
TRBJ2-7 once TRBD2 TRBV5-6 CASSLALGGRGEQYF TGTGCCAGCAGCTTGGCCCTGGGAGGGCGGGGAGAGCAGTACTTC
TRBJ2-1 NA TRBD1 TRBV27 CASSLTPGQFYNEQFF TGTGCCAGCAGTTTGACACCGGGACAGTTCTACAATGAGCAGTTCTTC
TRBJ1-1 NA NA TRBV5-1 CASSSAVANTEAFF TGCGCCAGCAGCTCCGCGGTAGCGAACACTGAAGCTTTCTTT
TRBJ2-1 NA TRBD2 TRBV7-2 CASSLEGTSGQSSYNEQFF TGTGCCAGCAGCTTAGAGGGGACTAGCGGGCAGAGCTCCTACAATGAGCAGTTCTTC
TRBJ2-6 NA NA TRBV10-3 CAISDPRSSGANVLTF TGTGCCATCAGTGACCCGAGGAGTTCTGGGGCCAACGTCCTGACTTTC
TRBJ2-1 NA TRBD2 TRBV7-3 CASSPGISGISEQFF TGTGCCAGCAGCCCCGGGATTAGCGGGATAAGTGAGCAGTTCTTC
TRBJ2-2 NA TRBD1 TRBV10-3 CAISDSGQAFTGELFF TGTGCCATCAGTGACTCTGGACAGGCGTTCACCGGGGAGCTGTTTTTT
TRBJ1-3 NA TRBD1 TRBV7-9 CASSLYRGVGNTIYF TGTGCCAGCAGCTTATACAGGGGAGTCGGAAACACCATATATTTT
TRBJ2-4 once NA TRBV4-1 CASSLSGAKNIQYF TGCGCCAGCAGCCTATCAGGAGCCAAAAACATTCAGTACTTC
TRBJ2-7 NA NA TRBV18 CASSQTAIDEQYF TGTGCCAGCTCGCAGACAGCCATCGACGAGCAGTACTTC
TRBJ1-1 NA TRBD1 TRBV7-2 CASSFTGTEGTEAFF TGTGCCAGCAGCTTTACCGGGACAGAAGGCACTGAAGCTTTCTTT
TRBJ2-3 NA NA TRBV6-5 CASSLTGFSTDTQYF TGTGCCAGCAGTCTCACAGGTTTCAGCACAGATACGCAGTATTTT
TRBJ1-3 NA NA TRBV14 CASSQDWGFLAGNTIYF TGTGCCAGCAGCCAAGATTGGGGATTCCTAGCCGGAAACACCATATATTTT
TRBJ1-5 NA NA TRBV2 CASSDREGNQPQHF TGTGCCAGCAGTGACAGGGAAGGCAATCAGCCCCAGCATTTT
TRBJ1-5 NA NA TRBV7-9 CASSPETHQPQHF TGTGCCAGCAGCCCAGAGACACATCAGCCCCAGCATTTT
TRBJ1-1 NA TRBD1 TRBV5-1 CASSAQTGSMNTEAFF TGCGCCAGCAGCGCGCAGACAGGGTCCATGAACACTGAAGCTTTCTTT
TRBJ2-3 NA TRBD2 TRBV18 CASSLRTSGGEDTQYF TGTGCCAGCTCACTAAGGACTAGCGGAGGGGAAGATACGCAGTATTTT
TRBJ2-7 few TRBD1 TRBV9 CASSPGQGAEQYF TGTGCCAGCAGCCCGGGACAGGGGGCCGAGCAGTACTTC
TRBJ1-1 few NA TRBV2 CASRKTENTEAFF TGTGCCAGCAGAAAGACAGAGAACACTGAAGCTTTCTTT
TRBJ2-5 NA TRBD2 TRBV19 CASSFGLAGGETQYF TGTGCCAGTAGTTTCGGACTAGCGGGGGGAGAGACCCAGTACTTC